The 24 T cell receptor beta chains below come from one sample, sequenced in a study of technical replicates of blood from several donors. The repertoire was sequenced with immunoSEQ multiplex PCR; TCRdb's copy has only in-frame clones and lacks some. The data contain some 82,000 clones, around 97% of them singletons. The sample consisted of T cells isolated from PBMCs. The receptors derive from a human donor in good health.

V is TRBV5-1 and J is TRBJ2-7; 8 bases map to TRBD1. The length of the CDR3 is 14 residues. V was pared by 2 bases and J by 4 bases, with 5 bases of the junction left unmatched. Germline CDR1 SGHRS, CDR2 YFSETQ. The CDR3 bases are TGCGCCAGCAGCTTCGGGACAGGACTGTACGAGCAGTACTTC. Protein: CASSFGTGLYEQYF.

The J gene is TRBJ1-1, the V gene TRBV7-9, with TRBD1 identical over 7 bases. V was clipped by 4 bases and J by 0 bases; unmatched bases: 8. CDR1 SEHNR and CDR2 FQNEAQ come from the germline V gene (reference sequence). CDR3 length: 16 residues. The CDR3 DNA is TGTGCCAGCAGCTACCGACAGGGACCCATGAACACTGAAGCTTTCTTT. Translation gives CASSYRQGPMNTEAFF.

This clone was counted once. Here the CDR3 DNA reads TGTGCCATCACTAGCGGGACCCGCCTCTACAATGAGCAGTTCTTC. Its translation is CAITSGTRLYNEQFF. The chain combines TRBV10-3 with TRBJ2-1; 9 nucleotides line up with TRBD2. Germline CDR1 and CDR2: ENHRY and SYGVKD. With V trimmed by 7 bases and J by 3 bases, 7 bases remained unmatched. The length of the CDR3 is 15 residues.

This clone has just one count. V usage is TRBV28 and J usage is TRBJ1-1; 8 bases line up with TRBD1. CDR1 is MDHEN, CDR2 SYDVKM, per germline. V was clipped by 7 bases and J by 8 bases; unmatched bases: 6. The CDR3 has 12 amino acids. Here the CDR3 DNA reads TGTGCCAGCAACCTCAGGGGGCTAGAAGCTTTCTTT. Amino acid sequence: CASNLRGLEAFF.

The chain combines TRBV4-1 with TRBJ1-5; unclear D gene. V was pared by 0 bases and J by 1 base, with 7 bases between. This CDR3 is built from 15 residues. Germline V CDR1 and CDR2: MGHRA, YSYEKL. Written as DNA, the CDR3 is TGCGCCAGCAGCCAAGAGCGAGGAAGCAATCAGCCCCAGCATTTT. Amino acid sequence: CASSQERGSNQPQHF.

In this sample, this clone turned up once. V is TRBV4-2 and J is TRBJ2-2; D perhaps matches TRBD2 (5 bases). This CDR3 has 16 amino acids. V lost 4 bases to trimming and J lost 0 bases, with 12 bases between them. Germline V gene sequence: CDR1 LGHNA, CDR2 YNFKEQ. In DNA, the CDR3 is TGTGCCAGCAGCCTTCTTGAGGGATCGAACACCGGGGAGCTGTTTTTT. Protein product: CASSLLEGSNTGELFF.

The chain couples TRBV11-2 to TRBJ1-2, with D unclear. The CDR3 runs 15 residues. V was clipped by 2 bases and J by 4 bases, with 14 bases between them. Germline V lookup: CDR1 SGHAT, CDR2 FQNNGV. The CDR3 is CASSLIGPGSYGYTF. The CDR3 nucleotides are TGTGCCAGCAGCTTAATAGGCCCGGGAAGCTATGGCTACACCTTC.

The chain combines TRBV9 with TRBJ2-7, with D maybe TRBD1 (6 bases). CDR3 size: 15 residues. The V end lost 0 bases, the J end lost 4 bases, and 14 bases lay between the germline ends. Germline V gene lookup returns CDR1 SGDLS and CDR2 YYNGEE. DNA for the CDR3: TGTGCCAGCAGCGTAGCTTCAGGACAGTGGTACGAGCAGTACTTC. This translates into CASSVASGQWYEQYF.

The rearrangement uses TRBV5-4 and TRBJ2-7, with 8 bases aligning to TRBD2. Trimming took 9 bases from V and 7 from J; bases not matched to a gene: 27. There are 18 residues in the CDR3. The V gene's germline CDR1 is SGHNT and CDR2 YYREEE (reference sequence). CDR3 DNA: TGTGCCACGGGGGGGACGGGACCTTTGGCTTCTTCCGTTGGGGAGCAGTACTTC. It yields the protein CATGGTGPLASSVGEQYF.

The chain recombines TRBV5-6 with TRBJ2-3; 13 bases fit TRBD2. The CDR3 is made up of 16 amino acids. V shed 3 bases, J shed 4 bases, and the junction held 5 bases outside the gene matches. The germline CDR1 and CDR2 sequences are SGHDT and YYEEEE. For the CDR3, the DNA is TGTGCCAGCAGCTACGGGACTAGCGGGGCCGCAGATACGCAGTATTTT. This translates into CASSYGTSGAADTQYF. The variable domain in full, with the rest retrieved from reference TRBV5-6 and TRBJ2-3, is DAGVTQSPTHLIKTRGQQVTLRCSPKSGHDTVSWYQQALGQGPQFIFQYYEEEERQRGNFPDRFSGHQFPNYSSELNVNALLLGDSALYLCASSYGTSGAADTQYFGPGTRLTVL.

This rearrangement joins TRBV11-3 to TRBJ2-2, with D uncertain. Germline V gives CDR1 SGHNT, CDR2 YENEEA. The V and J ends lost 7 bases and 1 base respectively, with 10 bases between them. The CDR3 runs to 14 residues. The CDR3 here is CASTQPGNTGELFF. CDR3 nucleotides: TGTGCCAGCACCCAACCAGGGAACACCGGGGAGCTGTTTTTT.

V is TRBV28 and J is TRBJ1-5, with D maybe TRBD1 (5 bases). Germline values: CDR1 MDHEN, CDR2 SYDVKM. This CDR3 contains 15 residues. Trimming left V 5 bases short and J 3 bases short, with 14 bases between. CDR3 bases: TGTGCCAGCAGTACCCTCAGGGTCTACAATCAGCCCCAGCATTTT. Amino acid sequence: CASSTLRVYNQPQHF.

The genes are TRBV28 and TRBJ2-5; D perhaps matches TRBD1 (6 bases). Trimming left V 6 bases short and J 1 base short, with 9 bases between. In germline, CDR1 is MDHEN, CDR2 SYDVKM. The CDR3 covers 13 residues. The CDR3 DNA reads TGTGCCAGCAGCGAGGGGGTCCAAGAGACCCAGTACTTC. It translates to CASSEGVQETQYF.

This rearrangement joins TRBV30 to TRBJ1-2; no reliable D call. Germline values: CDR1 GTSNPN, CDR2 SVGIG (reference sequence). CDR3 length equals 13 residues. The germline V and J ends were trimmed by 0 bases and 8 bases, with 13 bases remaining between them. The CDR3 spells CAWSVNVSGGYTF. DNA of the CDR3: TGTGCCTGGAGTGTAAATGTAAGCGGGGGCTACACCTTC.

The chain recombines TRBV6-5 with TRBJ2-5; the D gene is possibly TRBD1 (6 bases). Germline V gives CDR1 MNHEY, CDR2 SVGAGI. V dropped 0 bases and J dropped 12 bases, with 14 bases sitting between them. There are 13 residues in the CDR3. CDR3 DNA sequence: TGTGCCAGCAGTTACTCGAGACGGGACATGGAGTACTTC. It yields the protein CASSYSRRDMEYF.

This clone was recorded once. Written as DNA, the CDR3 is TGTGCCAGCAGAAATCCGGGACAGGGGGTGGAGACCCAGTACTTC. The encoded protein is CASRNPGQGVETQYF. V usage is TRBV2 and J usage is TRBJ2-5; 11 nucleotides match TRBD1. V was clipped by 6 bases and J by 5 bases; unmatched bases: 8. The CDR3 spans 15 residues. Germline loops: CDR1 SNHLY, CDR2 FYNNEI. Full variable domain (outside the CDR3, taken from reference TRBV2 and TRBJ2-5): EPEVTQTPSHQVTQMGQEVILRCVPISNHLYFYWYRQILGQKVEFLVSFYNNEISEKSEIFDDQFSVERPDGSNFTLKIRSTKLEDSAMYFCASRNPGQGVETQYFGPGTRLLVL.

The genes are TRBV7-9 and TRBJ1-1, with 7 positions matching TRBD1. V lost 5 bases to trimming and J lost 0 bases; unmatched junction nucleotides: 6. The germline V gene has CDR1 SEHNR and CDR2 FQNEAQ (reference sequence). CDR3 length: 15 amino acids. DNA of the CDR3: TGTGCCAGCAGCCCGCAGACAGGGATGAACACTGAAGCTTTCTTT. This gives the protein CASSPQTGMNTEAFF. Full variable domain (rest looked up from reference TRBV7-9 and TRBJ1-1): DTGVSQNPRHKITKRGQNVTFRCDPISEHNRLYWYRQTLGQGPEFLTYFQNEAQLEKSRLLSDRFSAERPKGSFSTLEIQRTEQGDSAMYLCASSPQTGMNTEAFFGQGTRLTVV.

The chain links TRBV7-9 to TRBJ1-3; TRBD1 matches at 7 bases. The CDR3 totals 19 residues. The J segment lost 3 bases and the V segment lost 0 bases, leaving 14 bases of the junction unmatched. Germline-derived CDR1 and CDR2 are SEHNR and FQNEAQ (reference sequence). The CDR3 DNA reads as TGTGCCAGCAGCTTAGCTTATTACCGACAGGGTGTAGGTGGAAACACCATATATTTT. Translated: CASSLAYYRQGVGGNTIYF.

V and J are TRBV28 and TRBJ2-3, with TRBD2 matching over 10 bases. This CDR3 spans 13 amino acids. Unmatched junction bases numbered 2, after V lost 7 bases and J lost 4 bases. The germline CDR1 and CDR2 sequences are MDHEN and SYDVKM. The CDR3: CASTSGSPDTQYF. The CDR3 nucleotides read TGTGCCAGCACTAGCGGGAGTCCAGATACGCAGTATTTT.

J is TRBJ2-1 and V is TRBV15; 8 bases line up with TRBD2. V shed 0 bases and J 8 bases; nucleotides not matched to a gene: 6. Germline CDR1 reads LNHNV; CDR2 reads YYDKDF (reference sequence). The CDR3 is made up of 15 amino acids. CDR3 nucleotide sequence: TGTGCCACCAGCAGAGATCGGAGCGGGAGTGATGAGCAGTTCTTC. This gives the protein CATSRDRSGSDEQFF.

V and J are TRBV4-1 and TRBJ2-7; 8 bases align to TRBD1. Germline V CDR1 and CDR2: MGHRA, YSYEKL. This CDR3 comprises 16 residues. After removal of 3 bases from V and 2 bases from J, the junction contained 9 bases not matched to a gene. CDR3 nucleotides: TGCGCCAGCAGCCAGACTCCGGGACAGGAGACCTACGAGCAGTACTTC. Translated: CASSQTPGQETYEQYF.

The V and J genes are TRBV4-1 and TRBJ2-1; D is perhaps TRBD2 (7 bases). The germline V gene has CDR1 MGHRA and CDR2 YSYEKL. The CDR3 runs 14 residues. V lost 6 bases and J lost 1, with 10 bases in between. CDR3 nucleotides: TGCGCCAGCAGGAGGGGGGGGTCCTACAATGAGCAGTTCTTC. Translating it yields CASRRGGSYNEQFF.

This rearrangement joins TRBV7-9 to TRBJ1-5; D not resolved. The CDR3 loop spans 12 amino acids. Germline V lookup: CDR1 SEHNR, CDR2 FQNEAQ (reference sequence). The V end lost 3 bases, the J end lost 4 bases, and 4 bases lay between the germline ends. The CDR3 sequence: CASSFTNQPQHF. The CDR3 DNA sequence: TGTGCCAGCAGCTTCACTAATCAGCCCCAGCATTTT.

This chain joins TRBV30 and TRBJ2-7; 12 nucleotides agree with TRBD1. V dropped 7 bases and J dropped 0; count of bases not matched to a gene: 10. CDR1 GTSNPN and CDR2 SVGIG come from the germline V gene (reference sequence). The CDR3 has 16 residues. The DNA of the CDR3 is TGTGCCTCCAGCCCGGGACAGGGGGCCTCCTCCTACGAGCAGTACTTC. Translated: CASSPGQGASSYEQYF.